The following is a TCR beta chain sequence with its context. This clonotype was picked up many times. No antigen is known for it. No much larger clone exists at a distance of one base, and base qualities are not known. The CDR3 numbers 15 residues from cysteine through phenylalanine. Only the CDR3 DNA is retained, 45 bases long and in frame from the first base. The germline V gene (reference sequence) gives CDR1 as DFQATT and CDR2 as SNEGSKA. Ends trimmed: V by 0 bases, J by 3 bases; bases unmatched to a gene: 3. The record originates from a study of CD8 T cells in ankylosing spondylitis (dated by TCRdb to the late 2010s). With respect to the entire study: The study profiled T cell receptor beta repertoires in healthy donors and ankylosing spondylitis patients to find disease-linked TCR variants. In total, the full study cohort was made up of nearly 110 healthy donors and about two dozen ankylosing spondylitis patients. Peripheral blood was sampled, and synovial fluid was also collected from ankylosing spondylitis patients. On the study overall, not on this receptor specifically: The disease-linked clones were reported to be significantly enriched in matched synovial fluid samples from ankylosing spondylitis patients. Some motif variants had previously been reported in the synovial fluid and blood of reactive arthritis patients, which suggests shared mechanisms of disease initiation. A CD8+ phenotype was shown by the disease-linked clones, which were found at relatively low frequencies in peripheral blood. Blood from ankylosing spondylitis patients appeared to be characterized by a TCR beta motif made up of several highly homologous amino acid variants.

The data were produced on an Illumina HiSeq 2500. Quantitative 5'-RACE with molecular barcodes was the method used to prepare the TCR beta libraries. From the authors' description of their analysis: A new computational method, built on a probabilistic model of VDJ rearrangement, was used to identify disease-linked TCR variants. TCRdb handled the public reads itself, with Q25 trimming in fastp and clone calling in MiXCR, and kept productive beta chains. Each entry is one CDR3 protein sequence, shown with its most common DNA and genes. These V and J calls originate from TCRdb's pipeline instead of the authors' own analysis. In all, the sample holds about 130,000 distinct CDR3 sequences, and roughly 9% of those were seen once. Of the sample, about 3.3% falls within the top ten clones.

Sequenced sample: blood, either unsorted or a sorted T cell fraction (not recorded which). Rearrangement joined TRBV20-1 to TRBJ2-1, with 9 central nucleotides matching TRBD2. The TCR sequence derives from a male donor with ankylosing spondylitis or in good health (not recorded which). At the DNA level, the sequence is TGCAGTGCTAGAGATCTTAGCGGGAGCTACAATGAGCAGTTCTTC. It specifies CSARDLSGSYNEQFF.